This note documents a single T cell receptor beta chain sequence. This sample is part of a study of blood T cell repertoires in COVID-19. Study at large: PBMCs, B-cell-depleted T cells, or T cells were the source of the cDNA or gDNA that made up the material.

TCRdb keeps only in-frame clones here, not all; method: immunoSEQ multiplex PCR. The sample lists 150,000 to 200,000 clones, 87% seen once, with about 1.4% in the top ten. Sequenced material: peripheral blood. The sequence was obtained from a woman in her fifties or sixties with acute or convalescent COVID-19.

CDR3 nucleotides: TGTGCCAGTTCGTACGGTTGGAACACTGAAGCTTTCTTT. It yields the protein CASSYGWNTEAFF. The chain has TRBV6-5 and TRBJ1-1; no definite D call. Trimming took 9 bases from V and 1 from J, leaving 12 bases between them. CDR3 length equals 13 residues. From germline, CDR1 is MNHEY and CDR2 SVGAGI.